This T cell receptor beta chain was obtained from a study of CD8+CD57+ T cells in acquired aplastic anemia (dated by TCRdb to 2017 to 2018). Regarding the study in general: Extracted DNA from sorted CD4+ and CD8+ cells averaged approximately 3 ug, ranging from roughly 0.2 to 30 ug. CD8+CD57+ expansion was defined as frequency above the mean frequency observed in healthy subjects. Broader findings and caveats from the paper: Around 31 CD8+ CDR3 sequences were shared between patients and controls but appeared highly expressed in patients and within their immunodominant clones. Between patients and healthy controls, no significant difference in CD8+ Simpson's diversity was found (P=0.060).

Expansion of CD8+CD57+ cells had been shown by flow cytometry in the patients chosen for sequencing. Every patient had severe acquired aplastic anemia, diagnosed using the International Study of Aplastic Anemia and Agranulocytosis and Camitta criteria. At the time blood was sampled, none of the patients had received any therapy. In this study, sorted CD4+ and CD8+ T cells from the blood of healthy subjects and of severe aplastic anemia patients had their TCR repertoires deep-sequenced. Patients were enrolled in the USA under clinicaltrials.gov protocols 00001620, 01623167, 00001397, 00071045, 00081523 and 00961064. Ficoll-Paque density gradient centrifugation was used to isolate peripheral blood mononuclear cells. CD4+ and CD8+ T cells were sorted by FACS or magnetic beads before DNA extraction. Comments on this clonotype: Its antigen remains unidentified. Base qualities are not recorded, but no much larger clone differs from it by a single base.

Genomic DNA was used as template for profiling of TCR beta VDJ combinations and CDR3 sequences. TCR repertoire sequencing was run on an Illumina HiSeq 2000. Per the source publication's procedure: Repertoires were assessed using TRBV/TRBJ rearrangement plots, CDR3 size and DJ length profiles, and Simpson's diversity index. Whichever DNA sequence was most abundant in the deep sequencing data was defined as the immunodominant clone. CDR3 amino acid sequences were checked for sharing across subjects and were also compared against the VDJdb database and published repertoires. TCRdb redid the processing of the public reads, applying fastp at Q25 and MiXCR, and retained in-frame beta chains. Rows with one shared CDR3 protein collapse into an entry with the most common genes and DNA. TCRdb, not the original authors, processed these V and J calls. A total of about 170,000 distinct CDR3 sequences appear in this sample, 40% to 55% of them only once. The ten largest clones capture approximately 1% of the sample.

CDR1 and CDR2, looked up from the germline V gene (reference sequence), are DFQATT and SNEGSKA. V loses 6 bases of germline sequence and J loses 2 bases, and the interval between the two ends is 25 bases. The CDR3, from cysteine to phenylalanine, totals 17 residues. The kept DNA is CDR3 alone, 51 bases in frame from the first base. Input material: sorted CD4+, CD8+, or CD8+CD57+ T cells (not recorded which) from PBMCs. The TCR comes from a human donor with aplastic anemia. This sequence uses TRBV20-1 and TRBJ2-5; the D gene is possibly TRBD2, with 6 bases matching. The DNA sequence is as follows: TGCAGTGCGAACGGACGGATCGGGGGACTCGTTCAAGAGACCCAGTACTTC. Its protein reads: CSANGRIGGLVQETQYF.